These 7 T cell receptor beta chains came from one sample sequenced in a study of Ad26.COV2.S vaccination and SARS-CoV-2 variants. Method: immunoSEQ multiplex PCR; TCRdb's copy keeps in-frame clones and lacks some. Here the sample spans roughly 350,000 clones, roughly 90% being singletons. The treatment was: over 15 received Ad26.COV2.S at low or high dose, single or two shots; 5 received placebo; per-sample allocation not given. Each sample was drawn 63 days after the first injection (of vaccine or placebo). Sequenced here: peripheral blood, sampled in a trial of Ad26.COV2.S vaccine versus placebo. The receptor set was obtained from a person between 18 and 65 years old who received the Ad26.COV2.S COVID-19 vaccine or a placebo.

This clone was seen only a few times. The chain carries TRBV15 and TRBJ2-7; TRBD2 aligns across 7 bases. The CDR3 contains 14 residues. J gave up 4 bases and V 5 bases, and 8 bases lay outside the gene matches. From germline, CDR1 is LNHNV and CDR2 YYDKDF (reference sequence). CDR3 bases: TGTGCCACCAGCCGGACGGGAGGAAAGTACGAGCAGTACTTC. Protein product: CATSRTGGKYEQYF.

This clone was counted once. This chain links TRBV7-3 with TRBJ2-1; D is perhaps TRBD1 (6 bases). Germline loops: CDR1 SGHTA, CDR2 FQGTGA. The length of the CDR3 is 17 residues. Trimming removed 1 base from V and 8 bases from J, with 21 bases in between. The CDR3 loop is CASSLIGSGTPPHEQFF. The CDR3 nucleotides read TGTGCCAGCAGCTTAATAGGCTCAGGGACACCCCCTCATGAGCAGTTCTTC.

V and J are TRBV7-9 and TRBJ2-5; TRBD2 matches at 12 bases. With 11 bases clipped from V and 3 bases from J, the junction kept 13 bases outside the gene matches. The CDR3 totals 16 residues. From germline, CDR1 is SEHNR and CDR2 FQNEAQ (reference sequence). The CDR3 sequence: CALEGGLAGRKETQYF. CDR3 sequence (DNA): TGTGCCCTCGAAGGAGGACTAGCGGGGAGGAAAGAGACCCAGTACTTC.

CDR3 in DNA: TGTGCCAGCTCGAAGGGGGGCAGGGGGGGTAGCAATCAGCCCCAGCATTTT. Protein sequence: CASSKGGRGGSNQPQHF. The chain uses TRBV2 and TRBJ1-5; TRBD1 matches 7 bases. Germline V lookup: CDR1 SNHLY, CDR2 FYNNEI. Losses at the gene ends were 8 bases for V and 0 bases for J; bases not matched to a gene: 13. This CDR3 region has 17 residues.

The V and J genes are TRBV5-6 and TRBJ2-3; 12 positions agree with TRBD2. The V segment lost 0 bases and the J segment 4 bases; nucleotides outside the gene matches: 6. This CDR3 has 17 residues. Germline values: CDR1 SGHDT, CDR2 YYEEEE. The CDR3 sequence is CASSLAPLAGGPDTQYF. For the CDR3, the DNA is TGTGCCAGCAGCTTGGCCCCCCTAGCGGGGGGGCCAGATACGCAGTATTTT.

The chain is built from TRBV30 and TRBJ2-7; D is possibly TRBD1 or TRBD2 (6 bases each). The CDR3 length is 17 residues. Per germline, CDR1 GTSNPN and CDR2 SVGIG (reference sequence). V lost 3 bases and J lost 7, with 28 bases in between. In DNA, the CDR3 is TGTGCCTGGAGACCAGAAACCCCCCAGGGCCGGAGGGGGGAGCAGTACTTC. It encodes CAWRPETPQGRRGEQYF.

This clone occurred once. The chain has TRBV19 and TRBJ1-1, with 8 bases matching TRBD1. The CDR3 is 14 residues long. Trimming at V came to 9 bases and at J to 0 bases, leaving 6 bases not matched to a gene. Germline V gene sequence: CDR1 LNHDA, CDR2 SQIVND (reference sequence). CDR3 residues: CASRPQGVNTEAFF. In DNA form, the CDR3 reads TGTGCCAGCAGACCACAGGGGGTGAACACTGAAGCTTTCTTT. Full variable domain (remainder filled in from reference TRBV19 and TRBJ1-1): DGGITQSPKYLFRKEGQNVTLSCEQNLNHDAMYWYRQDPGQGLRLIYYSQIVNDFQKGDIAEGYSVSREKKESFPLTVTSAQKNPTAFYLCASRPQGVNTEAFFGQGTRLTVV.